This is a list of T cell receptor beta chains from one sample in a study of shared clonotypes between healthy human individuals. Clones were read by immunoSEQ multiplex PCR, and TCRdb kept only the in-frame ones, dropping some. There are around 1.6 million clones in the sample; approximately 98% occur only once, and approximately 0.45% lies in the top ten. Sequences were obtained from naive CD4+ T cells sorted from blood. The source of these receptors is a man aged 25 to 40 in good health. CDR3s include the opening cysteine and the closing phenylalanine or tryptophan. Each record gives: J gene, clone size, D gene, V gene, CDR3 protein, CDR3 DNA. D genes are given only for firm matches. Only some rows state a clone size, as once, few, many or a class for expanded clones.

TRBJ1-5 | . | TRBD1 | TRBV28 | CASRMDRGYQPQHF | TGTGCCAGCAGGATGGACAGGGGGTATCAGCCCCAGCATTTT
TRBJ2-1 | . | . | TRBV7-9 | CASSAGRSYNEQFF | TGTGCCAGCAGCGCAGGGCGCTCCTACAATGAGCAGTTCTTC
TRBJ2-1 | once | . | TRBV10-3 | CAISESTGFLSYNEQFF | TGTGCCATCAGTGAGTCAACAGGGTTCCTGTCCTACAATGAGCAGTTCTTC
TRBJ2-7 | . | . | TRBV27 | CASTSSVGSGEQYF | TGTGCCAGCACCTCCAGTGTGGGTTCGGGCGAGCAGTACTTC
TRBJ2-7 | . | TRBD2 | TRBV29-1 | CSVLAGPSYEQYF | TGCAGCGTCTTAGCGGGTCCCTCCTACGAGCAGTACTTC
TRBJ1-1 | . | . | TRBV7-9 | CASSIWTENTEAFF | TGTGCCAGCAGCATATGGACAGAGAACACTGAAGCTTTCTTT
TRBJ2-2 | . | . | TRBV5-1 | CASRRDTGELFF | TGCGCCAGCAGACGGGATACCGGGGAGCTGTTTTTT
TRBJ2-4 | . | TRBD1 | TRBV9 | CASSAGTGGFYIQYF | TGTGCCAGCAGCGCCGGGACAGGGGGCTTTTACATTCAGTACTTC
TRBJ2-7 | . | . | TRBV18 | CASSPGSYEQYF | TGTGCCAGCTCACCAGGGAGCTACGAGCAGTACTTC
TRBJ1-2 | . | . | TRBV7-9 | CASTSEGRYGYTF | TGTGCCAGCACTAGCGAAGGTAGATATGGCTACACCTTC
TRBJ2-7 | . | . | TRBV10-3 | CAISTGGQPYNEQYF | TGTGCCATCAGCACCGGAGGACAGCCTTATAACGAGCAGTACTTC
TRBJ2-3 | . | TRBD2 | TRBV2 | CASGTSVSTDTQYF | TGTGCCAGCGGGACTAGCGTCAGCACAGATACGCAGTATTTT
TRBJ2-6 | . | . | TRBV28 | CASSLYPGRTSGANVLTF | TGTGCCAGCAGTTTATACCCGGGCCGAACCTCTGGGGCCAACGTCCTGACTTTC
TRBJ1-4 | . | . | TRBV19 | CASSPAGVGEKLFF | TGTGCCAGTAGCCCAGCCGGAGTGGGTGAAAAACTGTTTTTT
TRBJ1-1 | . | TRBD1 | TRBV5-4 | CASSNPDRANTEAFF | TGTGCCAGCAGCAACCCGGACAGGGCGAACACTGAAGCTTTCTTT
TRBJ2-5 | . | TRBD2 | TRBV12-5 | CASGLVRRGLETQYF | TGTGCTAGTGGTTTGGTACGGCGGGGGTTGGAGACCCAGTACTTC
TRBJ1-2 | . | TRBD1 | TRBV15 | CATSRPDRVYGYTF | TGTGCCACCAGCAGACCGGACAGGGTCTATGGCTACACCTTC
TRBJ2-5 | . | TRBD1 | TRBV28 | CASSLWTGTAKETQYF | TGTGCCAGCAGTTTATGGACAGGGACGGCAAAAGAGACCCAGTACTTC
TRBJ2-2 | . | . | TRBV7-8 | CASSILATGVSGELFF | TGTGCCAGCAGCATCTTAGCGACCGGAGTTTCAGGGGAGCTGTTTTTT
TRBJ2-7 | . | . | TRBV5-3 | CARSPYKGGREQYF | TGTGCCAGAAGCCCGTATAAGGGCGGACGGGAGCAGTACTTC
TRBJ2-7 | . | TRBD2 | TRBV7-6 | CASSPSSGRAYEQYF | TGTGCCAGCAGCCCTTCTAGCGGGAGGGCCTACGAGCAGTACTTC
TRBJ2-3 | . | . | TRBV5-1 | CASSFGGTDTQYF | TGCGCCAGCAGCTTCGGGGGCACAGATACGCAGTATTTT